This entry lists 20 T cell receptor beta chains sequenced from one sample in a study of OX40 agonist ivuxolimab in advanced cancers. TCRdb keeps only in-frame clones here, not all; method: immunoSEQ multiplex PCR. The table records 40,000 to 50,000 clones, approximately 86% of them present only once. The sequencing here drew on CD4+ or CD8+ T cells sorted from blood, taken in a trial of the OX40 agonist ivuxolimab. Receptor source: an adult with an advanced solid tumor such as melanoma, head and neck, liver or kidney cancer.

The chain is built from TRBV2 and TRBJ1-5, with 9 positions matching TRBD1. V lost 4 bases, J lost 7 bases, and 8 bases stayed unmatched. Germline assignment: CDR1 SNHLY and CDR2 FYNNEI. This CDR3 comprises 15 residues. In DNA, the CDR3 is TGTGCCAGCAGTGTGGGGACAGGGCTGGTACAGCCCCAGCATTTT. This gives the protein CASSVGTGLVQPQHF.

This chain connects TRBV4-3 to TRBJ2-3; 10 bases map to TRBD2. The CDR3 is made up of 16 amino acids. Losses at the gene ends were 0 bases for V and 6 bases for J; bases not matched to a gene: 6. CDR1 and CDR2 from the germline V gene are LGHNA and YSLEER. The chain's CDR3 is CASSQDPLAGVDTQYF. The CDR3 nucleotides are TGCGCCAGCAGCCAAGACCCCCTAGCGGGGGTGGATACGCAGTATTTT.

About this clone: One end of the junction varies from germline; a read error may be responsible. The chain uses TRBV12-5 and TRBJ2-1; D is uncertain. The CDR3 length is 9 residues. Per the germline V gene, CDR1 is LGHNT and CDR2 is FRNRAP. The CDR3 here is CASGLGLLF. CDR3 in DNA: TGTGCTAGTGGTTTGGGGTTGCTCTTC.

This sequence joins TRBV9 and TRBJ2-1; 8 positions match TRBD1. Germline V gene lookup returns CDR1 SGDLS and CDR2 YYNGEE. The CDR3 extends over 16 amino acids. With V trimmed by 0 bases and J by 6 bases, 8 bases remained unmatched. Here the CDR3 reads CASSVEKDRDSNEQFF. In DNA form, the CDR3 reads TGTGCCAGCAGCGTAGAAAAGGACAGGGATAGCAATGAGCAGTTCTTC.

Worth noting for this clone: The sample contains more than one DNA sequence encoding this CDR3. J is TRBJ1-6 and V is TRBV6-5; no clear D gene. V was clipped by 0 bases and J by 7 bases, with 4 bases between them. The CDR3 covers 13 residues. Germline V gene sequence: CDR1 MNHEY, CDR2 SVGAGI. The CDR3 nucleotides are TGTGCCAGCAGTTACTCCGGAAATTCACCCCTCCACTTT. Protein: CASSYSGNSPLHF.

The rearrangement joins TRBV2 to TRBJ2-5; TRBD2 agrees at 8 bases. The CDR3 sequence is 13 residues long. Germline V gene lookup returns CDR1 SNHLY and CDR2 FYNNEI. The V gene end was trimmed by 7 bases and the J gene end by 2 bases; junction bases not matched to a gene: 3. The CDR3 is CASISGEQETQYF. The CDR3 DNA reads as TGTGCCAGCATTAGCGGGGAACAAGAGACCCAGTACTTC.

CDR3 amino acids: CAISYSGGAVTGELFF. CDR3 DNA: TGTGCCATCAGTTATAGCGGGGGGGCCGTAACCGGGGAGCTGTTTTTT. The chain has TRBV10-3 and TRBJ2-2, with TRBD2 matching 11 bases. The CDR3 totals 16 residues. In germline, CDR1 is ENHRY, CDR2 SYGVKD. Trimming took 5 bases from V and 5 from J; bases not matched to a gene: 7.

The J gene is TRBJ1-5, the V gene TRBV28; D is perhaps TRBD1 (6 bases). The CDR3 runs 15 residues. V was cut by 3 bases and J by 4 bases, with 13 bases left in between. The germline CDR1 and CDR2 sequences are MDHEN and SYDVKM. The DNA of the CDR3 is TGTGCCAGCAGTTTTGGCAGGGGAAAAAATCAGCCCCAGCATTTT. This codes for CASSFGRGKNQPQHF.

The rearrangement joins TRBV11-1 to TRBJ2-7; D is uncertain. This CDR3 has 13 residues. CDR1 and CDR2 (germline): SGHAT, FQDESV (reference sequence). The V gene lost 1 base and the J gene lost 2 bases, with 6 bases spanning the gap. The CDR3 spells CASSLGPPYEQYF. DNA for the CDR3: TGTGCCAGCAGCTTAGGTCCCCCCTACGAGCAGTACTTC.

This clone has more than one count but fewer than ten. This chain uses TRBV6-1 with TRBJ2-2; no definite D call. CDR1 is MNHNS and CDR2 is SASEGT in the germline V gene. The CDR3 has 15 amino acids. The ends were cut back, 1 base at V and 4 bases at J, with 10 bases in the middle. The CDR3 here is CASSEEVSSTGELFF. The CDR3 DNA reads TGTGCCAGCAGTGAAGAGGTGTCGTCCACCGGGGAGCTGTTTTTT.

The gene calls are TRBV18 and TRBJ2-7; D is possibly TRBD1 or TRBD2 (5 bases each). The ends were cut back, 4 bases at V and 0 bases at J, with 22 bases in the middle. The CDR3 is 18 residues long. The germline CDR1 and CDR2 sequences are KGHSH and LQKENI. The CDR3 DNA follows: TGTGCCAGCTCACACCGGGACGGTTCCTATAGGAGCTCCTACGAGCAGTACTTC. Translating it yields CASSHRDGSYRSSYEQYF. The full variable domain, in which reference TRBV18 and TRBJ2-7 provide the parts outside the CDR3, is NAGVMQNPRHLVRRRGQEARLRCSPMKGHSHVYWYRQLPEEGLKFMVYLQKENIIDESGMPKERFSAEFPKEGPSILRIQQVVRGDSAAYFCASSHRDGSYRSSYEQYFGPGTRLTVT.

The chain joins TRBV2 to TRBJ2-3; D unclear. Germline V CDR1 and CDR2: SNHLY, FYNNEI. Trimming took off 7 bases at V and 3 bases at J, with 20 bases between the two ends. The CDR3 has 16 amino acids. The CDR3 here is CASTPRAPLRTDTQYF. CDR3 coding DNA: TGTGCCAGCACCCCCCGAGCCCCCCTGAGGACAGATACGCAGTATTTT.

This clone was seen a handful of times. Since a much larger clone is just one base distant, this may be a read error. The chain uses TRBV9 and TRBJ2-2; 8 nucleotides align to TRBD1. This CDR3 contains 13 residues. CDR1 and CDR2 from the germline V gene are SGDLS and YYNGEE. The ends lost 3 bases at V and 7 bases at J; junction bases unmatched: 2. The CDR3 sequence is CASSEQGGGELFF. CDR3 in DNA: TGTGCCAGCAGCGAACAGGGGGGCGGGGAGCTGTTTTTT.

The chain employs TRBV5-8 and TRBJ2-5; weak D call: TRBD2 (5 bases). With 4 bases removed from V and 7 bases from J, the gap between germline ends came to 17 bases. The CDR3 extends over 14 amino acids. CDR1 is SGHTS and CDR2 is YDEGEE in the germline V gene. In DNA, the CDR3 is TGTGCCAGCAGCCGGGAACGGGGAGAGGTGACCCAGTACTTC. Protein product: CASSRERGEVTQYF.

This clone was found once. The V and J genes are TRBV4-3 and TRBJ1-5; tentatively, D is TRBD1 (6 bases). V was pared by 0 bases and J by 6 bases, with 15 bases between. The CDR3 extends over 16 amino acids. Germline V gene data show CDR1 as LGHNA and CDR2 as YSLEER. CDR3 sequence reads: CASSQDRRVGGQPQHF. As DNA, the CDR3 is TGCGCCAGCAGCCAAGATCGCCGAGTAGGGGGTCAGCCCCAGCATTTT.

The V and J genes are TRBV19 and TRBJ2-1, with a tentative D call TRBD1 (6 bases). Looked up from germline, CDR1 is LNHDA and CDR2 is SQIVND (reference sequence). The V end lost 3 bases, the J end lost 9 bases, and 15 bases lay between the germline ends. There are 14 residues in the CDR3. The CDR3 loop reads CASSMERQDGEQFF. For the CDR3, the DNA is TGTGCCAGTAGTATGGAGCGACAGGACGGTGAGCAGTTCTTC.

V is TRBV30 and J is TRBJ1-1; D may be TRBD1 (5 bases). Germline V lookup: CDR1 GTSNPN, CDR2 SVGIG (reference sequence). There are 14 residues in the CDR3. V was pared by 2 bases and J by 1 base, with 11 bases between. Here the CDR3 reads CAWSLGGWNTEAFF. The CDR3 coding sequence is TGTGCCTGGAGTTTGGGGGGATGGAACACTGAAGCTTTCTTT.

The chain uses TRBV4-1 and TRBJ1-6; D gene uncertain. The germline V gene has CDR1 MGHRA and CDR2 YSYEKL. The CDR3 is 15 residues long. Trimming removed 2 bases at V and 9 bases at J, with 14 bases between. CDR3 amino acids: CASSQPRGSRSPLHF. The CDR3 DNA is TGCGCCAGCAGCCAACCGAGAGGGAGCCGTTCACCCCTCCACTTT.

This chain links TRBV7-9 with TRBJ2-3, with D perhaps TRBD2 (6 bases). The V end was cut by 8 bases, the J end by 2 bases, with 17 bases between. Germline V CDR1 and CDR2: SEHNR, FQNEAQ (reference sequence). There are 15 residues in the CDR3. The CDR3 DNA follows: TGTGCCAGCGGAACCCGGGACTCAGTCACAGATACGCAGTATTTT. Amino acids: CASGTRDSVTDTQYF.

The genes are TRBV9 and TRBJ2-1; 8 bases match TRBD2. In germline, CDR1 is SGDLS, CDR2 YYNGEE. The CDR3 has 17 residues. The V and J ends lost 3 bases and 4 bases, in that order; junction bases with no gene match: 12. The CDR3 sequence is CASSDPLSREEYNEQFF. The CDR3 DNA sequence: TGTGCCAGCAGCGACCCTTTATCGCGGGAGGAGTACAATGAGCAGTTCTTC.